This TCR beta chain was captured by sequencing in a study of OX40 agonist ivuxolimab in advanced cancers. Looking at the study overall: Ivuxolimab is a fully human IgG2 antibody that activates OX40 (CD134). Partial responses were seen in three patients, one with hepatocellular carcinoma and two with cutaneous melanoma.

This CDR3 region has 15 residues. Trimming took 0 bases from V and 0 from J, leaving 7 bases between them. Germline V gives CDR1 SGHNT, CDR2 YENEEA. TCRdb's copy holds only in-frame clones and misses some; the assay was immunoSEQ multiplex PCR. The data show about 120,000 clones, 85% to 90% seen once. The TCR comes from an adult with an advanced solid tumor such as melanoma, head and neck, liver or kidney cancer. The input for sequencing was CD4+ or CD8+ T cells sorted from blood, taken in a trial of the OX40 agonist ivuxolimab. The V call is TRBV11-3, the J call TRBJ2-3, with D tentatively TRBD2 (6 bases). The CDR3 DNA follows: TGTGCCAGCAGCTTAGACGGGACTAGCACAGATACGCAGTATTTT. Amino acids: CASSLDGTSTDTQYF.